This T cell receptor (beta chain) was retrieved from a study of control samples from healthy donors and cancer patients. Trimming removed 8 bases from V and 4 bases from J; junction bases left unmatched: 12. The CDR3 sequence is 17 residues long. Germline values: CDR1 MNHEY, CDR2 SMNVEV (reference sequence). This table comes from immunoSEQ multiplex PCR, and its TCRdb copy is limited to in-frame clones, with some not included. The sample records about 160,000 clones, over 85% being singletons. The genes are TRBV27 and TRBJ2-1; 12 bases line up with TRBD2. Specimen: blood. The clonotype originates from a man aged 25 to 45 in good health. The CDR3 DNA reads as TGTGCCAGCCAACCCGGGGGGACTAGCGGGTATTACAATGAGCAGTTCTTC. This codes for CASQPGGTSGYYNEQFF.